The TCR beta chain described here comes from a study of T cell repertoires in cytomegalovirus infection. The overall study: Recently identified HLA-C-restricted CMV epitopes were among the peptides used. Public signatures in TCR beta pointed to CMV infection and matching HLA type.

This CDR3 is 14 amino acids long. V lost 5 bases and J 0 bases, leaving 9 bases between the germline ends. TCRdb re-derived calls from the reads in MiXCR, one entry per CDR3 protein. The data show 45,000 to 65,000 distinct CDR3 sequences, with about 20% seen just once and just under 80% held by the top ten. Turning to this clonotype: Its antigen is unidentified.

Study outcomes and limitations: Ex vivo responses were dominated by HLA-C-restricted CMV-specific TCR beta clonotypes.

V gene TRBV12-3 or TRBV12-4 combines with J gene TRBJ2-3; D gene unclear. The TCR sequence derives from a human donor in good health (CMV status not recorded). Some clones in this sample may be carry-over from other donors' samples. The sample consisted of CD8+ T cells from cultured PBMCs, taken from culture after CMV antigen stimulation. The CDR3 is CASSPKGSTDTQYF. CDR3 bases: TGTGCCAGCAGTCCTAAAGGAAGCACAGATACGCAGTATTTT.